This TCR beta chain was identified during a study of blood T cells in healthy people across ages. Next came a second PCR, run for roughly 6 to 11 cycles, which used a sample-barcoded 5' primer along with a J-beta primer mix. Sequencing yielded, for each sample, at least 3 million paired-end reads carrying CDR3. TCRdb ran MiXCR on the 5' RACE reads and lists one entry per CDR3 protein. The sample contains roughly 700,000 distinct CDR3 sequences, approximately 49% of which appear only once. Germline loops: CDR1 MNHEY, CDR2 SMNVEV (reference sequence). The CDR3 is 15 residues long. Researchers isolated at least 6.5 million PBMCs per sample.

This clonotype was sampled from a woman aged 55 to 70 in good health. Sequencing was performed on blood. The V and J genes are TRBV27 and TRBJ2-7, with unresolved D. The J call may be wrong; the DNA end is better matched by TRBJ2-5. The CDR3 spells CASSLNGRLAETQYF. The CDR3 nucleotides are TGTGCCAGCAGTCTAAACGGCCGGCTTGCGGAGACCCAGTACTTC.